This T cell receptor (beta chain) was identified in a study of glioma-infiltrating T cells. The CDR3 is 16 residues long. The ends lost 4 bases at V and 10 bases at J; junction bases unmatched: 19. The germline gives CDR1 DFQATT, CDR2 SNEGSKA (reference sequence). Using RNA template, CDR3s of TCR alpha and beta were amplified with iRepertoire arm-PCR. Each CDR3 protein is one row after TCRdb ran MiXCR on the multiplex PCR reads. The sample lists around 100,000 distinct CDR3 sequences; around 30% were seen once. Concerning this clonotype: The conserved closing phenylalanine or tryptophan is absent in this CDR3, likely reflecting a read error.

The genes are TRBV20-1 and TRBJ1-5; 7 bases map to TRBD1. The sequence derives from a human donor with low-grade glioma or glioblastoma, undergoing nonglioma brain surgery, or in good health (not recorded which). Sequenced material: glioma tissue, nonneoplastic brain tissue, or PBMCs (not recorded which). DNA for the CDR3: TGCAGTGCTACAAACCTCAGGACGAAGGGGGCGCGACCCCAGCATTAT. Amino acid sequence: CSATNLRTKGARPQHY.